This record concerns one T cell receptor (beta chain) sequence. Germline V gives CDR1 LNHNV, CDR2 YYDKDF (reference sequence). The CDR3 is 20 residues long. V dropped 0 bases and J dropped 3; count of bases not matched to a gene: 11. This entry belongs to a study of blood T cell repertoires in COVID-19. Clones were sequenced by immunoSEQ multiplex PCR, and TCRdb holds only the in-frame ones, with some missing. The data hold some 250,000 clones, with 70% to 90% observed a single time. The receptor comes from a woman aged 25 to 39 with COVID-19, enrolled during active disease. The sequencing input was peripheral blood. J is TRBJ2-6 and V is TRBV15; 10 nucleotides agree with TRBD1. CDR3 sequence: CATSRDLGGQGWFGANVLTF. DNA of the CDR3: TGTGCCACCAGCAGAGATTTAGGGGGACAGGGGTGGTTTGGGGCCAACGTCCTGACTTTC.